The clone carrying this T cell receptor beta chain is a singleton in its sample. These data are taken from a study of shared clonotypes between healthy human individuals. Germline V gene data show CDR1 as SEHNR and CDR2 as FQNEAQ (reference sequence). V lost 1 base, J lost 5 bases, and 12 bases lay in between. CDR3 length: 14 residues. Only in-frame clones appear in the TCRdb table, and some are missing; sequencing was by immunoSEQ multiplex PCR. The sample holds more than 1.2 million clones; 98% are singletons and the top ten take about 0.4%. The genes are TRBV7-9 and TRBJ2-7, with D possibly matching TRBD1 (5 bases). This TCR was recovered from a man aged 25 to 40 in good health. The sequencing input was naive CD4+ T cells sorted from blood. The sample's subset: CD45RA+ positively selected. In DNA, the CDR3 is TGTGCCAGCAGCTTAGAGGGGTTTGAGGACGAGCAGTACTTC. This gives the protein CASSLEGFEDEQYF.